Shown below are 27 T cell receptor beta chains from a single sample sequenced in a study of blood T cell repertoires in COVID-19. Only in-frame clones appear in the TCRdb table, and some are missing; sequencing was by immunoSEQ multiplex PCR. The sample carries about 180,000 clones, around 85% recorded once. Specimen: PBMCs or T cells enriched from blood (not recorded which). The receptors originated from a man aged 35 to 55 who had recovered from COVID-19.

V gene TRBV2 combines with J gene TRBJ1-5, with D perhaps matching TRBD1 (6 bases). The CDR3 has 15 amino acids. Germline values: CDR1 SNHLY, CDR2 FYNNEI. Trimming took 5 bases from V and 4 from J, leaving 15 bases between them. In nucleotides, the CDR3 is TGTGCCAGCAGTCGGACAGACGCCAGGAATCAGCCCCAGCATTTT. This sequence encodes CASSRTDARNQPQHF.

In DNA form, the CDR3 reads TGTGCCAGCAGCGGAACAGTGGTAGGCGGGGAGCTGTTTTTT. Translated: CASSGTVVGGELFF. The V gene is TRBV9, the J gene TRBJ2-2; D gene uncertain. Germline V gene data show CDR1 as SGDLS and CDR2 as YYNGEE. The V end was cut by 3 bases, the J end by 7 bases, with 13 bases between. The CDR3 length is 14 residues.

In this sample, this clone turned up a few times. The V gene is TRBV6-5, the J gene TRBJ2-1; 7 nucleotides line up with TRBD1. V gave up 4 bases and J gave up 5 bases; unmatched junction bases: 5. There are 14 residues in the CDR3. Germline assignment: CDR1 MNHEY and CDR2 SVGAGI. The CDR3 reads CASSSGQWDNEQFF. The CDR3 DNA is TGTGCCAGCAGTTCGGGACAGTGGGACAATGAGCAGTTCTTC.

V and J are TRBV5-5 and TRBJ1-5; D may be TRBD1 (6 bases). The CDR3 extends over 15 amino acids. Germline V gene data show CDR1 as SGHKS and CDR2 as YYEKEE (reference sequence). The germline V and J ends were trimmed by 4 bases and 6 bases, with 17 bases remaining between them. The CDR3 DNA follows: TGTGCCAGCAGCCTTGGGTTACAGGGAATTCAGCCCCAGCATTTT. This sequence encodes CASSLGLQGIQPQHF.

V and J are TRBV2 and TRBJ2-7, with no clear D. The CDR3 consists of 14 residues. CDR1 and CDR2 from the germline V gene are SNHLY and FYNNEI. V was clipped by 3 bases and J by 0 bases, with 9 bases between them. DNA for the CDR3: TGTGCCAGCAGTGACCCTCTCGGCTCCTACGAGCAGTACTTC. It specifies CASSDPLGSYEQYF. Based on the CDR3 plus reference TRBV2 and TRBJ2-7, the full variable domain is EPEVTQTPSHQVTQMGQEVILRCVPISNHLYFYWYRQILGQKVEFLVSFYNNEISEKSEIFDDQFSVERPDGSNFTLKIRSTKLEDSAMYFCASSDPLGSYEQYFGPGTRLTVT.

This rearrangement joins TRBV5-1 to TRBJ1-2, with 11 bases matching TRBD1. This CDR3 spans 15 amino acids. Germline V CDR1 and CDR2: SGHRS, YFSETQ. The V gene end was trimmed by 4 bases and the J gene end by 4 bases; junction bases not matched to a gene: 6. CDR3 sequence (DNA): TGCGCCAGCAGCCAGGGACAGGGGGAGTTCTATGGCTACACCTTC. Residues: CASSQGQGEFYGYTF.

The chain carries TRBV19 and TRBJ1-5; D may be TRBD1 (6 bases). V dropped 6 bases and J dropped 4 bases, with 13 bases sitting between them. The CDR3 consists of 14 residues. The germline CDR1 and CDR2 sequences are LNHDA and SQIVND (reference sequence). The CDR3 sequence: CASRKDSANQPQHF. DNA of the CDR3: TGTGCCAGTAGGAAGGACAGCGCAAATCAGCCCCAGCATTTT.

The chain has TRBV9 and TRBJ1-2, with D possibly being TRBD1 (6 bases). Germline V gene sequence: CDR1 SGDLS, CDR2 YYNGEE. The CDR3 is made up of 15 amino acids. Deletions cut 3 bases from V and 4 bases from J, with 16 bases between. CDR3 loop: CASSADSGGSYGYTF. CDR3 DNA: TGTGCCAGCAGCGCCGACAGTGGGGGCAGCTATGGCTACACCTTC.

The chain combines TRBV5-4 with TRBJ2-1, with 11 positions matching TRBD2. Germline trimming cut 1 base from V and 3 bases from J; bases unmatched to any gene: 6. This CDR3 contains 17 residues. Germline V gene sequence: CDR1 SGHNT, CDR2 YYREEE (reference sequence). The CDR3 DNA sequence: TGTGCCAGCAGCTTGAATTCGGGACTAGCGGTCTACAATGAGCAGTTCTTC. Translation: CASSLNSGLAVYNEQFF. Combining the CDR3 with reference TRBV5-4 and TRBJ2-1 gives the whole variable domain ETGVTQSPTHLIKTRGQQVTLRCSSQSGHNTVSWYQQALGQGPQFIFQYYREEENGRGNFPPRFSGLQFPNYSSELNVNALELDDSALYLCASSLNSGLAVYNEQFFGPGTRLTVL.

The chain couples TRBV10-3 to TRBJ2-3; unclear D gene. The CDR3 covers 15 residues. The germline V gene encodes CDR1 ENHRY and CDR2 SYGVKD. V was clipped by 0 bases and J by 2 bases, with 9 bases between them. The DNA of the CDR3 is TGTGCCATCAGTGAGTCACCTATTCACACAGATACGCAGTATTTT. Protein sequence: CAISESPIHTDTQYF.

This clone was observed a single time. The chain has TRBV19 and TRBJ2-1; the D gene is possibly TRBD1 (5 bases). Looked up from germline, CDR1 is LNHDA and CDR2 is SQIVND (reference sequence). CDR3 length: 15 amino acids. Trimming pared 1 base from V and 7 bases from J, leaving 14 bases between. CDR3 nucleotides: TGTGCCAGTAGTATAGTGGCGGCCACAGGTAATGAGCAGTTCTTC. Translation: CASSIVAATGNEQFF.

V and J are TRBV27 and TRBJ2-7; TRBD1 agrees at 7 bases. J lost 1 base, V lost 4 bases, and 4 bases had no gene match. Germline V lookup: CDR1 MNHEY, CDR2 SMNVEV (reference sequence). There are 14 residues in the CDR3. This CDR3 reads CASSSRDSSYEQYF. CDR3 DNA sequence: TGTGCCAGCAGTTCTCGGGACAGTTCCTACGAGCAGTACTTC.

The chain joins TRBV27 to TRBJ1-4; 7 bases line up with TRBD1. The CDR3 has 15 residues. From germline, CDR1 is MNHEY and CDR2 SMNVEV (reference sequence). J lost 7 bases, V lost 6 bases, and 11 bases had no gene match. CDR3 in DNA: TGTGCCAGCAGCCCTAGTGTGACAGGGTCTGAAAAACTGTTTTTT. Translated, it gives CASSPSVTGSEKLFF. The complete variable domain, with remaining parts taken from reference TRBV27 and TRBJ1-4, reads EAQVTQNPRYLITVTGKKLTVTCSQNMNHEYMSWYRQDPGLGLRQIYYSMNVEVTDKGDVPEGYKVSRKEKRNFPLILESPSPNQTSLYFCASSPSVTGSEKLFFGSGTQLSVL.

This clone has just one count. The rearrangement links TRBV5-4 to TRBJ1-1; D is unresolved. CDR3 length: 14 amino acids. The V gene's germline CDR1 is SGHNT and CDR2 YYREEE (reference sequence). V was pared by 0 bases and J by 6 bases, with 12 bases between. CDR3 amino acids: CASSLDGGGPEAFF. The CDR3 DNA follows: TGTGCCAGCAGCTTGGACGGAGGAGGACCTGAAGCTTTCTTT.

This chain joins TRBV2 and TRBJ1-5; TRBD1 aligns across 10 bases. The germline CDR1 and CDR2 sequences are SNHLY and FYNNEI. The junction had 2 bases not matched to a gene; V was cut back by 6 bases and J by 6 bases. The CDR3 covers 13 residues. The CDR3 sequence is CASRGQGGQPQHF. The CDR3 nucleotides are TGTGCCAGCAGAGGACAGGGGGGTCAGCCCCAGCATTTT. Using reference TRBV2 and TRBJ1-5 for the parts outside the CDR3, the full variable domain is EPEVTQTPSHQVTQMGQEVILRCVPISNHLYFYWYRQILGQKVEFLVSFYNNEISEKSEIFDDQFSVERPDGSNFTLKIRSTKLEDSAMYFCASRGQGGQPQHFGDGTRLSIL.

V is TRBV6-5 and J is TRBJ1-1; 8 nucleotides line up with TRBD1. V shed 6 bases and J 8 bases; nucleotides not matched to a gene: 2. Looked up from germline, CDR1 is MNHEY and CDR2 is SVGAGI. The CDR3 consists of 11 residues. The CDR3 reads CASSWTGEAFF. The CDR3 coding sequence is TGTGCCAGCAGCTGGACAGGGGAAGCTTTCTTT.

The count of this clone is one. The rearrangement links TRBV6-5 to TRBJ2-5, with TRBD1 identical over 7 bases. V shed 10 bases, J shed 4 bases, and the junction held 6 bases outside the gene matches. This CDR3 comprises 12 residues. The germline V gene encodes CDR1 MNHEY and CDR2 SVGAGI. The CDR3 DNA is TGTGCCACCAGAGGGACAGCAGAGACCCAGTACTTC. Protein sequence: CATRGTAETQYF.

The CDR3 protein is CAIRVGGAHEQYF. As DNA, the CDR3 is TGTGCCATCAGAGTTGGAGGGGCCCACGAGCAGTACTTC. The gene calls are TRBV10-3 and TRBJ2-7; maybe TRBD2 (6 bases). Germline lookup yields CDR1 ENHRY and CDR2 SYGVKD. V was pared by 6 bases and J by 5 bases, with 14 bases between. CDR3 length equals 13 residues.

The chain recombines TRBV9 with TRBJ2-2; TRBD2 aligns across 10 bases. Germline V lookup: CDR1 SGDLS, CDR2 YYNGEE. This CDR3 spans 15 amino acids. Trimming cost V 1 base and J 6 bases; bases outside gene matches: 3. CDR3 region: CASSVTAGGAGELFF. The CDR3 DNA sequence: TGTGCCAGCAGCGTAACAGCGGGAGGGGCCGGGGAGCTGTTTTTT.

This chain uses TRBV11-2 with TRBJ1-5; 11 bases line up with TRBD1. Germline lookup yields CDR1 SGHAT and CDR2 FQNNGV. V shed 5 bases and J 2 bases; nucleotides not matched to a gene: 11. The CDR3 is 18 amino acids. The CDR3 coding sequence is TGTGCCAGCAGCCTAGGACAGGGGGCGCCCCGTGGCAATCAGCCCCAGCATTTT. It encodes CASSLGQGAPRGNQPQHF.

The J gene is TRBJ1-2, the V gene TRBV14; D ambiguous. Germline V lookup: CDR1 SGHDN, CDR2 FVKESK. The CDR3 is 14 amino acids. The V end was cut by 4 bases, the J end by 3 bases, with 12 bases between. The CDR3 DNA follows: TGTGCCAGCAGCCCTGTCGGGAGATACTATGGCTACACCTTC. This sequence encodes CASSPVGRYYGYTF.

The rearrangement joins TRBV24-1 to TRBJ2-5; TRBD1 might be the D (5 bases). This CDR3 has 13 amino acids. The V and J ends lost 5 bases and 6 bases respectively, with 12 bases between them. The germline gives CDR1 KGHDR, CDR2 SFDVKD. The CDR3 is CATSVQGSKTQYF. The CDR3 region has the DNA TGTGCCACCAGTGTTCAGGGAAGTAAGACCCAGTACTTC.

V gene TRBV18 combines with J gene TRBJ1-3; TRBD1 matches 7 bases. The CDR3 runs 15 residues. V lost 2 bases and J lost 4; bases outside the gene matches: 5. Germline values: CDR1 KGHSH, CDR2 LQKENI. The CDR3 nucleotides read TGTGCCAGCTCACCAGACAGGGTAGCCGGAAACACCATATATTTT. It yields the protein CASSPDRVAGNTIYF.

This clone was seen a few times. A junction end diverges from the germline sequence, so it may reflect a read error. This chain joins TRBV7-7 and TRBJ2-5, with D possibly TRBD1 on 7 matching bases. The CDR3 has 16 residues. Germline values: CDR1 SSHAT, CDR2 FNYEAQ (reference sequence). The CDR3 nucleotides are TGTGCTAGCAGCCTGGGGGGAAACAGGGGCTCGGGGACCCAGTACTTC. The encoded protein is CASSLGGNRGSGTQYF.

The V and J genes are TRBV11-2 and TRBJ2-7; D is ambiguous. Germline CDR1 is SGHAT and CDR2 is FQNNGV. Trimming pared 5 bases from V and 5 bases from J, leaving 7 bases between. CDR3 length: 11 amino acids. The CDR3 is CASSHGHEQYF. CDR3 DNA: TGTGCCAGCAGCCATGGGCACGAGCAGTACTTC.

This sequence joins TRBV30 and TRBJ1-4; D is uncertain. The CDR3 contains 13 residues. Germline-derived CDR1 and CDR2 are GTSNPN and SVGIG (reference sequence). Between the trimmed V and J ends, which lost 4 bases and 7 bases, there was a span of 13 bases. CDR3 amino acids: CAWNSGRGEKLFF. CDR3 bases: TGTGCCTGGAACTCCGGCCGGGGTGAAAAACTGTTTTTT.

CDR3 in DNA: TGTGCCAGCAGTTACTCGAGTGACAAGGCTAACTATGGCTACACCTTC. Translation: CASSYSSDKANYGYTF. The chain joins TRBV6-5 to TRBJ1-2; D is ambiguous. Germline assignment: CDR1 MNHEY and CDR2 SVGAGI. The CDR3 has 16 amino acids. V lost 0 bases and J 0 bases, leaving 11 bases between the germline ends.